This section outlines one T cell receptor beta chain sequence together with its context. Its target antigen remains unknown. It has no much larger one-base neighbor in the sample; base qualities were not kept. From the cysteine through the phenylalanine, the CDR3 covers 14 amino acids. Only the CDR3 DNA stays, 42 bases, in frame from base 1. V is shortened by 3 bases, J by 5 bases, and the region joining them spans 14 bases. The data were obtained in a study of T cells in Graves' hyperthyroidism and ophthalmopathy (dated by TCRdb to between 2019 and 2020). Regarding the research as a whole: Peripheral blood was sampled at the time of initial diagnosis, prior to any treatment. A discovery cohort of about a hundred patients, 43 with Graves' ophthalmopathy and more than 55 with stable Graves' hyperthyroidism, was used to find distinguishing TCR V-J signatures. An independent validation cohort of 18 to 20 hyperthyroidism patients and some 15 patients who later progressed to ophthalmopathy tested prospective prediction of ophthalmopathy. The approximately 100 discovery patients were divided at random into training and test sets in a 7:3 ratio. In roughly six Graves' hyperthyroidism patients, the study also compared T-cell repertoires from thyroid tissue with T-cell repertoires from blood. Once sampling was done, hyperthyroidism patients were given methimazole at a starting dose of 30 mg daily, whereas ophthalmopathy patients were given high-dose intravenous methylprednisolone. According to the paper, TCR Vbeta CDR3 sequencing was carried out on some 130 peripheral blood samples, which came from 40 to 45 ophthalmopathy, under 80 hyperthyroidism and roughly 17 progressor patients. Findings and caveats that apply to the study as a whole: Most expanded thyroid clonotypes (frequency above 0.001) were also detected in blood, suggesting blood repertoires may reflect thyroid immune responses. In cross-validation, a model built on a 13 V-J signature told ophthalmopathy apart from stable hyperthyroidism with approximately 91% sensitivity and 81% to 82% specificity, and in testing the same model reached 80%/75%. In validation, the model predicted progression to ophthalmopathy with around 71% sensitivity and around 72% specificity, a median of approximately 6.7 months before onset. No statistical method was used to fix the sample size in advance, and group allocation was not hidden from the investigators.

Amplification of TCR beta CDR3 regions was carried out from RNA transcripts. The first round of RT-PCR for the TCR CDR3 was performed with the HTBI primer set and the Qiagen OneStep RT-PCR kit. A second multiplex PCR round built the libraries, followed by size selection and purification. Paired-end sequencing of the libraries was performed with 100 bp reads on an Illumina HiSeq2000. In the source study's methods: SOAPnuke was used to process the raw data, throwing out any read that contained adapters or uncalled bases, had a mean Phred below 15, or lacked an exact constant-primer or identifier match. COPE v1.2.5 was used to merge the high-quality paired reads, and each unique nucleotide sequence was defined as a clonotype. MiTCR v1.1 was used to align clonotypes to the IMGT TRBV, TRBD and TRBJ reference segments. Analysis was restricted to V-J combinations with a frequency above 0.0001, which covered 99% to 99.2% of repertoires. A TCS score was defined as the ratio of F50 (clonal expansion) to E x V (chaos), with BLOSUM62-based TCRdist applied between CDR3 peptides within each V-J. Welch's t-statistics and random forest reduced around 520 V-J features to 10 to 15, which were used in a naive Bayes classifier (R e1071). Through fastp at Q25 and MiXCR, TCRdb rebuilt clones from the public reads, retaining in-frame beta chains. Identical CDR3 proteins give one entry, which carries the most common genes and DNA. It is TCRdb's table, rather than the study itself, that gives the V and J calls and clone size. Here the sample has 500,000 to 800,000 distinct CDR3 sequences; about 14% occur a single time. The leading ten clones occupy roughly an eighth of the sample.

Ophthalmopathy patients had moderately to severely active disease, with a Clinical Activity Score of 3 or more, a NOSPECS grade of 4 or more, and a disease duration of less than 3 months. Any patient with an uncontrolled infection, another autoimmune disease, pregnancy or lactation was excluded. Diagnoses were based on clinical symptoms, serum thyroxine and TRAb, thyroid ultrasound and orbital computed tomography. PBMCs were separated from 8 to 10 ml of fresh peripheral blood using Ficoll-Paque density gradient centrifugation. Trizol reagent was used to extract total RNA, and RNA quality was then checked on an Agilent 2100 Bioanalyzer.

The chain is assembled from TRBV12-3 or TRBV12-4 and TRBJ2-7; TRBD1 might be the D gene, on 6 matching bases. The sequence was obtained from a woman aged 50 to 65 with Graves' ophthalmopathy. The sequenced material came from blood. Here the CDR3 is given as CASSLYSGAHEQYF. The DNA sequence follows: TGTGCCAGCAGTTTGTACTCAGGGGCGCACGAGCAGTACTTC.